This T cell receptor (beta chain) is drawn from a study of radiation and T cells in renal cell carcinoma. Remarks on this clone: Its antigen is not known.

The time point was: blood 4 weeks post-SBRT, at nephrectomy. Documented treatment: 15 Gy SBRT to primary tumor, nephrectomy 4 weeks later. Nephrectomy followed 15 Gy stereotactic body radiation by 4 weeks. Blood was sampled at baseline, 2 weeks and 4 weeks after SBRT. Libraries were prepared by immunoSEQ multiplex PCR; TCRdb keeps only in-frame clonotypes and omits some of them. The sample has around 140,000 clones, less than 90% seen once. Trimming removed 10 bases from V and 2 bases from J, with 15 bases in between. CDR1 and CDR2 from the germline V gene are SGHTA and FQGNSA. This CDR3 comprises 14 residues. Whole-study results and caveats: From baseline, blood top tumor clonotypes peaked at 2 weeks post-radiation.

The sample was blood, taken from a patient whose treatment included radiotherapy and nephrectomy. The origin of this receptor is a woman in her 50s with renal cell carcinoma. This sequence joins TRBV7-2 and TRBJ1-5; D not certain. The CDR3 loop is CATVISPGNQPQHF. The CDR3 DNA reads TGTGCCACCGTAATTTCTCCAGGCAATCAGCCCCAGCATTTT.